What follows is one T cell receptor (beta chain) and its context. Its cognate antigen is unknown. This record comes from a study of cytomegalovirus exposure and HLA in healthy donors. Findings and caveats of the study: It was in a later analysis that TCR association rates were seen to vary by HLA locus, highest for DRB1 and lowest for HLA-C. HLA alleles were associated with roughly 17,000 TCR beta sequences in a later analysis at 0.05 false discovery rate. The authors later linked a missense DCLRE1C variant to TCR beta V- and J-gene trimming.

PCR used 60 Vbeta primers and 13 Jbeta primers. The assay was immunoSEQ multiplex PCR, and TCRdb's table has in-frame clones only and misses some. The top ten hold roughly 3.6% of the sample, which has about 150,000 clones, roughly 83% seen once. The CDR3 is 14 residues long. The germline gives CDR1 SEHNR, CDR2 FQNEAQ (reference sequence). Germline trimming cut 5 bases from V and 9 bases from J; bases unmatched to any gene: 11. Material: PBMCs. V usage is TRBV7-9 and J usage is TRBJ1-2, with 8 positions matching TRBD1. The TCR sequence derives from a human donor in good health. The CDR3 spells CASSPGQGGSSYTF. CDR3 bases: TGTGCCAGCAGCCCAGGACAGGGTGGGAGCAGCTACACCTTC.